The source of this TCR beta chain is a study of T cell responses to AZD1222 COVID-19 vaccine. Study summary: Samples with a second dose at about 4 or about 12 weeks were pooled together.

Regarding the study as a whole: With dominance at 160-218 and 743-854, vaccine-associated CD4 TCRs spanned spike. In the spike-specific TCR repertoire, nearly half reportedly target unmutated variant regions. Donors were chiefly white British, with a greater number of females, and clonal diversity was perhaps underestimated.

Turning to this clone: The antigen remains undetermined.

The assay was immunoSEQ multiplex PCR, and TCRdb's table has in-frame clones only and misses some. Here the sample spans about 120,000 clones, 88% being singletons. V lost 1 base to trimming and J lost 0 bases, with 18 bases between them. The germline CDR1 and CDR2 sequences are MGHDK and SYGVNS. CDR3 size: 18 residues. Source: peripheral blood, taken on day 0 of AZD1222 vaccination. J is TRBJ1-2 and V is TRBV25-1, with D unclear. The receptor comes from an adult in good health. DNA of the CDR3: TGTGCCAGCAGTGAATCTTCCAGGCAGGCCACCTCTAACTATGGCTACACCTTC. Translation gives CASSESSRQATSNYGYTF.